The source of this T cell receptor (beta chain) is a study of control samples from healthy donors and cancer patients. TCRdb's copy holds only in-frame clones and misses some; the assay was immunoSEQ multiplex PCR. Among some 130,000 clones listed, about 92% were seen once. V was cut by 5 bases and J by 7 bases, with 17 bases left in between. The V gene's germline CDR1 is KGHSH and CDR2 LQKENI. The length of the CDR3 is 14 residues. Sequencing input: blood. This sequence was found in a woman between 45 and 60 years old in good health. The V gene is TRBV18, the J gene TRBJ1-1; D not resolved. The CDR3 loop reads CASSSTLTTHEAFF. DNA of the CDR3: TGTGCCAGCTCATCAACGTTGACGACCCATGAAGCTTTCTTT. The variable domain in full, with the rest retrieved from reference TRBV18 and TRBJ1-1, is NAGVMQNPRHLVRRRGQEARLRCSPMKGHSHVYWYRQLPEEGLKFMVYLQKENIIDESGMPKERFSAEFPKEGPSILRIQQVVRGDSAAYFCASSSTLTTHEAFFGQGTRLTVV.